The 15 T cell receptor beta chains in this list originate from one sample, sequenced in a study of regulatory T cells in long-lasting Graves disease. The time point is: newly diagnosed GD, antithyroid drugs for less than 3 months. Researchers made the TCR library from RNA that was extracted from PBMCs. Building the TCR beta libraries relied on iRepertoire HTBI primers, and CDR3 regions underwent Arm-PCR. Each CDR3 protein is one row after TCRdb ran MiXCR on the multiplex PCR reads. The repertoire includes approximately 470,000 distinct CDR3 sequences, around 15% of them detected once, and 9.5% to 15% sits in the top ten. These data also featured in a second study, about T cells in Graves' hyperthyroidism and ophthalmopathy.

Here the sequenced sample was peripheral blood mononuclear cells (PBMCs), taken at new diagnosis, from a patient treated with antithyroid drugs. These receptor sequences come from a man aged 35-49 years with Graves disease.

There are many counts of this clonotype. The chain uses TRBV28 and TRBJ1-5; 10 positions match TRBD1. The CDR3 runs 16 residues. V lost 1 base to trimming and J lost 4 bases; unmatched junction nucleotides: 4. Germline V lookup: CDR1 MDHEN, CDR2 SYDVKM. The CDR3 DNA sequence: TGTGCCAGCAGTTTATTGGGGGGACAGGGGAATCAGCCCCAGCATTTT. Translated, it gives CASSLLGGQGNQPQHF.

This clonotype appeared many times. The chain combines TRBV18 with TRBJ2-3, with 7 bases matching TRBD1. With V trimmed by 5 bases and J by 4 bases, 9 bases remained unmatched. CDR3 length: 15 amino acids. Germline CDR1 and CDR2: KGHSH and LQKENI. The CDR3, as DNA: TGTGCCAGCTCAAGAACAGGGGCTATTTCAGATACGCAGTATTTT. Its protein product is CASSRTGAISDTQYF.

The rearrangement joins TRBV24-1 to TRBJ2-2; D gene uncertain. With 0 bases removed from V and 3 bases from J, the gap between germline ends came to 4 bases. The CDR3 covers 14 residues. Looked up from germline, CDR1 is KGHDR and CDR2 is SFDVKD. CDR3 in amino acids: CATSDLAHTGELFF. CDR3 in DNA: TGTGCCACCAGTGATTTGGCCCACACCGGGGAGCTGTTTTTT.

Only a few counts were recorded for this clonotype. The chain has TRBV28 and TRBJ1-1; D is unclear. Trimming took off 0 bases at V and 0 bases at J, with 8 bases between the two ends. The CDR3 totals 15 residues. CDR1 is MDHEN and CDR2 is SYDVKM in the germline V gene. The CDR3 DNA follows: TGTGCCAGCAGTTTATGGGCCGAGATGAACACTGAAGCTTTCTTT. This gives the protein CASSLWAEMNTEAFF.

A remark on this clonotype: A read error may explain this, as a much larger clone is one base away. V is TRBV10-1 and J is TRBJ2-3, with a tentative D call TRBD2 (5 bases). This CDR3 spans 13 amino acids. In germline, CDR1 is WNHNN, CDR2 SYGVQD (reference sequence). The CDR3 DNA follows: TGCGCCAGCAGCGACGTAGCGATGAATGAGCAGTCCTTC. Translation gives CASSDVAMNEQSF.

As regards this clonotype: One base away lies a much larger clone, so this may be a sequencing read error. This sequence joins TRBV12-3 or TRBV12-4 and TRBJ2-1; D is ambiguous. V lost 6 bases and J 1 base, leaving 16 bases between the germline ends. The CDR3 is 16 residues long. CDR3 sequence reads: CASSPSRAESYNEQFF. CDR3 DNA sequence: TGTGCCAGCAGCCCTTCCCGGGCGGAATCCTACAATGAGCAGTTCTTC.

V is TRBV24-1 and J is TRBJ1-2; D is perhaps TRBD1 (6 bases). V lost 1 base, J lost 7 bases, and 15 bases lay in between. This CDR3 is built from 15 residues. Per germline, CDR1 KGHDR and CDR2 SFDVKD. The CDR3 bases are TGTGCCACCAGTGATTTATTGCAGGGGTGCTGTGGCTACACCTTC. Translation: CATSDLLQGCCGYTF.

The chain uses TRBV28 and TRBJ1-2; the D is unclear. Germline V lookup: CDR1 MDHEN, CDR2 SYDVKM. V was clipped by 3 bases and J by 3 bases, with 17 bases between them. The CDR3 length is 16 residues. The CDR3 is CASSFIGGTEHYGYTF. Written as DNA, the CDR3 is TGTGCCAGCAGTTTTATAGGTGGAACGGAACACTATGGCTACACCTTC.

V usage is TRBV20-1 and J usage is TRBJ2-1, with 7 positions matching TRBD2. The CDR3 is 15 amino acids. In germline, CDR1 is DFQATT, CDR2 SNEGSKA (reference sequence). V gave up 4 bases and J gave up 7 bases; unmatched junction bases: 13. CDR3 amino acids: CSANGLGLSPNEQFF. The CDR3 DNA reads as TGCAGTGCTAACGGCTTGGGACTATCGCCGAATGAGCAGTTCTTC.

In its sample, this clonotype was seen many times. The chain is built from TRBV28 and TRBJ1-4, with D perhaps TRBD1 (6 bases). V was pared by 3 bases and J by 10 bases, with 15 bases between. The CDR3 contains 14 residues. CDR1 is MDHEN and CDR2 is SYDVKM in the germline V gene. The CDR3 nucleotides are TGTGCCAGCAGTTTTGCCAGGGGTTTTGTAAAACTGTTTTTT. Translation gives CASSFARGFVKLFF.

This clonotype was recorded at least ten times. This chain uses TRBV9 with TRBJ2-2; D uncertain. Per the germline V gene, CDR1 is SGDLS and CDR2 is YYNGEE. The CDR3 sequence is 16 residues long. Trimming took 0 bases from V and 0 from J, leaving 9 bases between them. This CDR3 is CASSVVGRPNTGELFF. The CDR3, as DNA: TGTGCCAGCAGCGTAGTTGGCAGACCGAACACCGGGGAGCTGTTTTTT.

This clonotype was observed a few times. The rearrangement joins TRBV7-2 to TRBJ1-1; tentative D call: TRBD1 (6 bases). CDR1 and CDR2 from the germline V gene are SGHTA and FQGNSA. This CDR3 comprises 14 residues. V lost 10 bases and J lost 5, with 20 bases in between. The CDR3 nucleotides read TGTGCCACCCAGCTAAGGACAGATAGGACTGAAGCTTTCTTT. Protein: CATQLRTDRTEAFF.

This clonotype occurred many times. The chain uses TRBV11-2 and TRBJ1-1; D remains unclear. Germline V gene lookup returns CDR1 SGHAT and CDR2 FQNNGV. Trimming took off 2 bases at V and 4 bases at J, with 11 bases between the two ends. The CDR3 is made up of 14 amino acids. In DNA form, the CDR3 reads TGTGCCAGCAGCTTACTGTTTGAGGGCACTGAAGCTTTCTTT. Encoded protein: CASSLLFEGTEAFF.

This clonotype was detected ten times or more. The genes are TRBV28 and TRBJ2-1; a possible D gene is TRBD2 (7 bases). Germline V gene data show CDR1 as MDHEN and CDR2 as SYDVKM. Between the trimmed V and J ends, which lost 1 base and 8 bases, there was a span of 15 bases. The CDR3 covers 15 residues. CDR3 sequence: CASSLSGEGVDEQFF. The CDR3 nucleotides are TGTGCCAGCAGTTTATCGGGGGAGGGGGTGGATGAGCAGTTCTTC.

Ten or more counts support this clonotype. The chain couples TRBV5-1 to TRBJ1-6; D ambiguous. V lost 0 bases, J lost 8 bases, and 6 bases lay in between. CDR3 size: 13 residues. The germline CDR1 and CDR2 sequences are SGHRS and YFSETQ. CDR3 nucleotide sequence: TGCGCCAGCAGCTTGGAAGCCGATTCACCCCTCCACTTT. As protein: CASSLEADSPLHF.